Each of the 17 T cell receptor beta chains below was sequenced from the same sample in a study of control samples from healthy donors and cancer patients. Some clones are missing from TCRdb's copy, which holds only in-frame ones; the method was immunoSEQ multiplex PCR. The top ten clones hold about 7.2% of a sample with about 120,000 clones, roughly nine tenths of them seen once. Sequenced input: blood. The origin of the receptors is a woman under 30 in good health.

This chain uses TRBV6-4 with TRBJ1-2, with D unresolved. This CDR3 has 15 amino acids. Trimming shortened V by 0 bases and J by 3 bases, and 11 bases separated the two germline ends. Germline lookup yields CDR1 MRHNA and CDR2 SNTAGT. The chain's CDR3 is CASSDSRAYHYGYTF. The CDR3 bases are TGTGCCAGCAGTGACTCGAGGGCGTATCACTATGGCTACACCTTC.

The V call is TRBV5-1, the J call TRBJ2-7, with D possibly matching TRBD2 (5 bases). Deletions cut 2 bases from V and 4 bases from J, with 10 bases between. This CDR3 region has 13 residues. CDR1 and CDR2 (germline): SGHRS, YFSETQ. CDR3 residues: CASSFEGPYEQYF. CDR3 coding DNA: TGCGCCAGCAGCTTCGAGGGCCCATACGAGCAGTACTTC.

The chain has TRBV7-2 and TRBJ2-1; 7 nucleotides align to TRBD2. The V gene end was trimmed by 5 bases and the J gene end by 7 bases; junction bases not matched to a gene: 14. The CDR3 extends over 16 amino acids. From germline, CDR1 is SGHTA and CDR2 FQGNSA. The CDR3 DNA follows: TGTGCCAGCAGCCCCCTGGTAATAGCGGGTGCTAATGAGCAGTTCTTC. It specifies CASSPLVIAGANEQFF.

The gene calls are TRBV28 and TRBJ2-3, with 9 positions matching TRBD2. This CDR3 is built from 17 residues. Germline CDR1 and CDR2: MDHEN and SYDVKM. Trimming cost V 4 bases and J 0 bases; bases outside gene matches: 8. The CDR3 nucleotides read TGTGCCAGCAGTTCGTGGGCTAGCGGGGATAGCACAGATACGCAGTATTTT. Translation: CASSSWASGDSTDTQYF. The entire variable domain, with the rest obtained from reference TRBV28 and TRBJ2-3, is as follows: DVKVTQSSRYLVKRTGEKVFLECVQDMDHENMFWYRQDPGLGLRLIYFSYDVKMKEKGDIPEGYSVSREKKERFSLILESASTNQTSMYLCASSSWASGDSTDTQYFGPGTRLTVL.

V is TRBV28 and J is TRBJ2-7, with D unresolved. The CDR3 length is 13 residues. Germline CDR1 MDHEN, CDR2 SYDVKM. Trimming stripped 7 bases from V and 3 bases from J, with 13 bases between. The CDR3 sequence: CASKYDNSYEQYF. The CDR3 nucleotides are TGTGCCAGCAAGTACGATAACAGCTACGAGCAGTACTTC.

V usage is TRBV27 and J usage is TRBJ2-1; 11 bases match TRBD1. The germline V gene has CDR1 MNHEY and CDR2 SMNVEV (reference sequence). CDR3 length: 14 residues. The ends lost 7 bases at V and 6 bases at J; junction bases unmatched: 5. CDR3 sequence reads: CASISGTGGNEQFF. CDR3 nucleotide sequence: TGTGCCAGCATTTCCGGGACAGGGGGCAATGAGCAGTTCTTC.

This chain connects TRBV19 to TRBJ1-5; weak D call: TRBD1 (6 bases). The germline V gene has CDR1 LNHDA and CDR2 SQIVND (reference sequence). With 6 bases removed from V and 0 bases from J, the gap between germline ends came to 12 bases. The CDR3 extends over 15 amino acids. This chain's CDR3 is CASRKDRSSNQPQHF. CDR3 nucleotide sequence: TGTGCCAGTAGGAAAGACAGGTCTAGCAATCAGCCCCAGCATTTT.

The V call is TRBV5-6, the J call TRBJ2-7; 8 positions match TRBD1. Germline CDR1 reads SGHDT; CDR2 reads YYEEEE. The J segment lost 5 bases and the V segment lost 2 bases, leaving 15 bases of the junction unmatched. This CDR3 has 17 amino acids. The CDR3 protein is CASSFRQGRLARNEQYF. The CDR3 nucleotides read TGTGCCAGCAGCTTTAGACAGGGGAGGTTAGCGCGGAACGAGCAGTACTTC.

The genes are TRBV28 and TRBJ1-1; the D gene is possibly TRBD1 (6 bases). The CDR3 runs to 14 residues. The V end was cut by 4 bases, the J end by 0 bases, with 9 bases between. Looked up from germline, CDR1 is MDHEN and CDR2 is SYDVKM. DNA of the CDR3: TGTGCCAGCAGTTCAGGGGTTATGAACACTGAAGCTTTCTTT. Translation gives CASSSGVMNTEAFF. The whole variable domain, filled in from reference TRBV28 and TRBJ1-1, reads DVKVTQSSRYLVKRTGEKVFLECVQDMDHENMFWYRQDPGLGLRLIYFSYDVKMKEKGDIPEGYSVSREKKERFSLILESASTNQTSMYLCASSSGVMNTEAFFGQGTRLTVV.

This clone was observed once. CDR3 DNA: TGTGCCAGCAGCCCAGCTAGCGGTCTGGAGCAGTACTTC. Encoded protein: CASSPASGLEQYF. The chain uses TRBV11-3 and TRBJ2-7; TRBD2 matches at 7 bases. V dropped 5 bases and J dropped 7; count of bases not matched to a gene: 8. The germline CDR1 and CDR2 sequences are SGHNT and YENEEA. The length of the CDR3 is 13 residues.

J is TRBJ1-1 and V is TRBV24-1; 8 bases line up with TRBD1. The CDR3 is made up of 16 amino acids. Germline trimming cut 2 bases from V and 7 bases from J; bases unmatched to any gene: 11. Germline values: CDR1 KGHDR, CDR2 SFDVKD. CDR3 residues: CATSDSAGQGVGEAFF. The CDR3 bases are TGTGCCACCAGTGATTCAGCAGGACAGGGAGTGGGTGAAGCTTTCTTT.

This sequence joins TRBV6-2 or TRBV6-3 and TRBJ1-1; no definite D call. Trimming took 2 bases from V and 0 from J, leaving 4 bases between them. Germline V gene data show CDR1 as MNHEY and CDR2 as SVGEGT. The CDR3 is 13 residues long. CDR3 sequence (DNA): TGTGCCAGCAGTTACCGTCTGAACACTGAAGCTTTCTTT. Amino acid sequence: CASSYRLNTEAFF.

This clone is categorized as medium-sized. The chain uses TRBV5-1 and TRBJ2-7; D is possibly TRBD1 (6 bases). V was shortened by 4 bases and J by 5 bases, with 16 bases between the two germline ends. Germline assignment: CDR1 SGHRS and CDR2 YFSETQ. This CDR3 spans 14 amino acids. In DNA form, the CDR3 reads TGCGCCAGCAGCATACAGGGTTTGGTCAACGAGCAGTACTTC. Protein: CASSIQGLVNEQYF.

J is TRBJ2-2 and V is TRBV7-3; 13 bases are a match to TRBD2. The CDR3 has 18 amino acids. In germline, CDR1 is SGHTA, CDR2 FQGTGA. V was clipped by 5 bases and J by 3 bases; unmatched bases: 9. This chain's CDR3 is CASSPRTSGSTYTGELFF. CDR3 DNA: TGTGCCAGCAGCCCCCGGACTAGCGGGAGTACTTACACCGGGGAGCTGTTTTTT.

The V and J genes are TRBV18 and TRBJ2-7; 7 bases match TRBD1. Per germline, CDR1 KGHSH and CDR2 LQKENI. The V and J ends lost 3 bases and 2 bases, in that order; junction bases with no gene match: 4. CDR3 length: 14 residues. The CDR3 loop reads CASSPDRVPYEQYF. The CDR3 bases are TGTGCCAGCTCACCCGACAGGGTACCCTACGAGCAGTACTTC.

This clone appeared once. The V and J genes are TRBV18 and TRBJ2-5; D perhaps matches TRBD1 (6 bases). The CDR3 sequence is 13 residues long. V was trimmed by 8 bases and J by 1 base, leaving 11 bases between them. Germline CDR1 is KGHSH and CDR2 is LQKENI. As DNA, the CDR3 is TGTGCCAGCGCAGGACAGCCCCAAGAGACCCAGTACTTC. This gives the protein CASAGQPQETQYF.

This clone was counted once. The J gene is TRBJ2-3, the V gene TRBV4-3; D gene unclear. Trimming cost V 3 bases and J 5 bases, with 12 bases left between them. The CDR3 totals 14 residues. Germline lookup yields CDR1 LGHNA and CDR2 YSLEER. CDR3 loop: CASSHRPYLDTQYF. In DNA form, the CDR3 reads TGCGCCAGCAGCCACCGACCCTATTTAGATACGCAGTATTTT.